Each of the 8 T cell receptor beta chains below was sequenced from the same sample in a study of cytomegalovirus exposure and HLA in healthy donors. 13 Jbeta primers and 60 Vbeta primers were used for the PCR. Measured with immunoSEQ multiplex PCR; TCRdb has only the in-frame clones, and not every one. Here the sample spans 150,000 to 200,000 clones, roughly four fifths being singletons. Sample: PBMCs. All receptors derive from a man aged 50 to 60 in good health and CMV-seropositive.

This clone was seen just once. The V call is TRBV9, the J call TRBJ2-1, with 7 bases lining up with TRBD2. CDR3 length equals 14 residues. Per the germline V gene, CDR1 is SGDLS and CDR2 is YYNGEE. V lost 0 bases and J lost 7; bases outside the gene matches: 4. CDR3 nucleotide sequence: TGTGCCAGCAGCGTAGGGCTAGCGGCTAATGAGCAGTTCTTC. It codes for CASSVGLAANEQFF.

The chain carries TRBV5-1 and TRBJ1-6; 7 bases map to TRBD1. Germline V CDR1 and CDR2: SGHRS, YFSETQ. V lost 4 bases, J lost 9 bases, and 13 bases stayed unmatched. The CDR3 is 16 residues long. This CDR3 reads CASSLPSLTGFSPLHF. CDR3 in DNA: TGCGCCAGCAGCCTACCTTCTCTGACAGGGTTTTCACCCCTCCACTTT. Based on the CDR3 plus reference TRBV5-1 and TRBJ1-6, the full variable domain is KAGVTQTPRYLIKTRGQQVTLSCSPISGHRSVSWYQQTPGQGLQFLFEYFSETQRNKGNFPGRFSGRQFSNSRSEMNVSTLELGDSALYLCASSLPSLTGFSPLHFGNGTRLTVT.

The CDR3 coding sequence is TGTGCCAGCAGTGTTGACTTGAGAGGGACCCAGTACTTC. This gives the protein CASSVDLRGTQYF. The rearrangement links TRBV25-1 to TRBJ2-5; D unresolved. Germline assignment: CDR1 MGHDK and CDR2 SYGVNS. The ends were cut back, 4 bases at V and 7 bases at J, with 13 bases in the middle. This CDR3 has 13 amino acids.

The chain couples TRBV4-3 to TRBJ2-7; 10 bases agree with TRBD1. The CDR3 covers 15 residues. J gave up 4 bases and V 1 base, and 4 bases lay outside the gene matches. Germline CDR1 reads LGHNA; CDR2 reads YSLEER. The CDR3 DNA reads TGCGCCAGCAGCCAAGGACAGGGGGCCTTTTACGAGCAGTACTTC. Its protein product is CASSQGQGAFYEQYF.

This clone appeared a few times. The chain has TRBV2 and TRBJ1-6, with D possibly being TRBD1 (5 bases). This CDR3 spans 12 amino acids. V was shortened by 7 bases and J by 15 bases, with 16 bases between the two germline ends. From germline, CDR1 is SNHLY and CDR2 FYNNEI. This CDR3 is CASNLDQGSLHF. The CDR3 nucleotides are TGTGCCAGCAACCTTGATCAGGGCAGCCTCCACTTT. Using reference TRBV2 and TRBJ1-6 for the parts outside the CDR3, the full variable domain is EPEVTQTPSHQVTQMGQEVILRCVPISNHLYFYWYRQILGQKVEFLVSFYNNEISEKSEIFDDQFSVERPDGSNFTLKIRSTKLEDSAMYFCASNLDQGSLHFGNGTRLTVT.

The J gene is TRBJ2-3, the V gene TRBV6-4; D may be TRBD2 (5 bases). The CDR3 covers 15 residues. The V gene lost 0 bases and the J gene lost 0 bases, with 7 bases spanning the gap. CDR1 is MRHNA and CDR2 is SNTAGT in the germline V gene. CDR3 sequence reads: CASSDSPGSTDTQYF. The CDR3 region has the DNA TGTGCCAGCAGTGACTCCCCGGGGAGCACAGATACGCAGTATTTT.

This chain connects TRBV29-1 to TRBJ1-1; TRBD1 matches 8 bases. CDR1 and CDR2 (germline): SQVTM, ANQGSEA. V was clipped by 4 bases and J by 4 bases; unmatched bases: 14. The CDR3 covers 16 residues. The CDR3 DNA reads TGCAGCGTTGTTAAGGTTGGAAACAGGGGGGTCACTGAAGCTTTCTTT. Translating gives CSVVKVGNRGVTEAFF. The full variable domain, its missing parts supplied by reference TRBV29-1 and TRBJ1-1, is SAVISQKPSRDICQRGTSLTIQCQVDSQVTMMFWYRQQPGQSLTLIATANQGSEATYESGFVIDKFPISRPNLTFSTLTVSNMSPEDSSIYLCSVVKVGNRGVTEAFFGQGTRLTVV.

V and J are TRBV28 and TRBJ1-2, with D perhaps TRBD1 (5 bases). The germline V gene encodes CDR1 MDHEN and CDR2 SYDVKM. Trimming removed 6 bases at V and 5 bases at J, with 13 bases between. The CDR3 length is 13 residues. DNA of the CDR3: TGTGCCAGCAGAGGAGGGGATGGGTATGGCTACACCTTC. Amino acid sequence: CASRGGDGYGYTF.